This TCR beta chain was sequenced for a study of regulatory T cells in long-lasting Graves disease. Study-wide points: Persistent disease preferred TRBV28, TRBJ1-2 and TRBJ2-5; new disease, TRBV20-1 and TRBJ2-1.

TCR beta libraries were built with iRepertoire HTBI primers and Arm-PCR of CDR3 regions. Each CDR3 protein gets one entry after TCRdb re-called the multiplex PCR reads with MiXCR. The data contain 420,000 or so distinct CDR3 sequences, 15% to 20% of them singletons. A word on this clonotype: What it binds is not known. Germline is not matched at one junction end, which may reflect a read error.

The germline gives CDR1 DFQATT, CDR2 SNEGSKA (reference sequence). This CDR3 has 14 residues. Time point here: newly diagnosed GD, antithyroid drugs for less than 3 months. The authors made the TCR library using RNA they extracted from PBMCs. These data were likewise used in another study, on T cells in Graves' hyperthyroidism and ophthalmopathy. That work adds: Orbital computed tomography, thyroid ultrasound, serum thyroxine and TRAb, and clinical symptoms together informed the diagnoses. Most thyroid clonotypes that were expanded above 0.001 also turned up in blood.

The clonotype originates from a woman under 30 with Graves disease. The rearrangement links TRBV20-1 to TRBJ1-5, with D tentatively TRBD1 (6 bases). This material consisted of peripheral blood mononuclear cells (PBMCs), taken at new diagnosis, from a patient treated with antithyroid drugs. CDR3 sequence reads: CSARRAQGNQRQHF. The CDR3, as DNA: TGCAGTGCTAGGAGGGCACAGGGCAATCAGCGCCAGCATTTT.